Below are 5 T cell receptor beta chains sequenced from a single sample in a study of PD-L1 blockade in urothelial cancer. Profiled with immunoSEQ multiplex PCR; TCRdb holds only in-frame clones, not every one. The sample records about 72,000 clones, around 80% being singletons. Sequencing was performed on PBMCs, taken around atezolizumab (anti-PD-L1) treatment. Every receptor here comes from an older man with urothelial cancer.

The chain recombines TRBV5-5 with TRBJ2-3; 10 bases align to TRBD2. The CDR3 is made up of 15 amino acids. Unmatched junction bases numbered 5, after V lost 3 bases and J lost 4 bases. Germline CDR1 is SGHKS and CDR2 is YYEKEE (reference sequence). The CDR3 DNA reads TGTGCCAGCAGCTCAAGCGGGAGGGCCGCAGATACGCAGTATTTT. This sequence encodes CASSSSGRAADTQYF.

The J gene is TRBJ2-3, the V gene TRBV7-9; D is undetermined. The ends were cut back, 1 base at V and 4 bases at J, with 6 bases in the middle. The V gene's germline CDR1 is SEHNR and CDR2 FQNEAQ (reference sequence). The CDR3 spans 13 residues. The CDR3 bases are TGTGCCAGCAGCTTAGGGGCCCCAGATACGCAGTATTTT. Translation gives CASSLGAPDTQYF.

This clone is classed as medium-sized (0.01 to 0.1%). The chain uses TRBV27 and TRBJ2-4, with 9 bases identical to TRBD2. The ends lost 7 bases at V and 0 bases at J; junction bases unmatched: 19. The CDR3 runs 20 residues. From germline, CDR1 is MNHEY and CDR2 SMNVEV (reference sequence). CDR3 loop: CASTAWSGGRALLAKNIQYF. The CDR3, as DNA: TGTGCCAGCACCGCCTGGTCCGGCGGGAGGGCCCTTTTAGCCAAAAACATTCAGTACTTC.

This clone was observed a few times. V usage is TRBV6-5 and J usage is TRBJ2-2, with D possibly matching TRBD2 (6 bases). V was trimmed by 10 bases and J by 6 bases, leaving 15 bases between them. Germline values: CDR1 MNHEY, CDR2 SVGAGI. There are 13 residues in the CDR3. The CDR3 DNA is TGTGCCACCGAGGGAGCGGGCCCCGGGGAGCTGTTTTTT. It is translated as CATEGAGPGELFF.

The V and J genes are TRBV25-1 and TRBJ1-4, with 8 bases fitting TRBD1. Germline CDR1 MGHDK, CDR2 SYGVNS. The V gene end was trimmed by 3 bases and the J gene end by 5 bases; junction bases not matched to a gene: 5. CDR3 length: 15 amino acids. The CDR3 DNA reads as TGTGCCAGCAGTGATCCGGGACAGGCAAATGAAAAACTGTTTTTT. Translation: CASSDPGQANEKLFF.